The sequence of this TCR beta chain was determined in a study of cytomegalovirus exposure and HLA in healthy donors. The CDR3 extends over 15 amino acids. With V trimmed by 3 bases and J by 7 bases, 9 bases remained unmatched. CDR1 and CDR2 (germline): GTSNPN, SVGIG (reference sequence). General study results and limits: In an earlier analysis, most TCR beta V segments were productive about 87% or about 30% of the time. As immune exposure information, only CMV serostatus was available. Overall, around 160 TCR beta chains were annotated as cytomegalovirus-associated. HLA-A and HLA-B allele assignments for most subjects were reportedly predicted accurately using TCR beta sequences.

PCR primers comprised 60 Vbeta and 13 Jbeta primers. Repertoires were generated with immunoSEQ multiplex PCR, while TCRdb's copy carries only in-frame clones and drops some. This table has around 100,000 clones, 7.6% appearing once. This clone was counted a few times. The antigen is not known. What was sequenced was PBMCs. This TCR derives from a man aged 45-65 years in good health and CMV-seronegative. This chain joins TRBV30 and TRBJ2-3; 11 bases fit TRBD2. CDR3 DNA: TGTGCCTGGAGCCCCGGGACTAGCGGCACCTATACGCAGTATTTT. Residues: CAWSPGTSGTYTQYF.